The rows below give T cell receptor beta chains drawn from one sample of a study of naive and memory T cell subsets. TCRdb ran MiXCR on the UMI-ligation and nested PCR reads and lists one entry per CDR3 protein. The sample has about 150,000 distinct CDR3 sequences, over 20% seen once. Sequencing was done on a sample of naive CD4+ T cells from blood. The source of these receptors is a human donor in good health. Both conserved end residues are part of each CDR3. A D gene is named only where the DNA matches it firmly. The size field is filled for only some rows; it gives once, few, many or a size class.

clone_size	d_call	j_call	v_call	cdr3_nt	cdr3_aa
many	.	TRBJ2-6	TRBV5-1	TGCGCCAGCAGCTTGTCGAGGGGCCGCTCTGGGGCCAACGTCCTGACTTTC	CASSLSRGRSGANVLTF
many	.	TRBJ2-4	TRBV21-1	TGTGCCAGCAGCAAACTAGCGGGAGTATCTTCAGCCAAAAACATTCAGTACTTC	CASSKLAGVSSAKNIQYF
few	TRBD2	TRBJ2-7	TRBV12-3/TRBV12-4	TGTGCCAGCAGCAAACTAGCGGGACGCATCTACGAGCAGTACTTC	CASSKLAGRIYEQYF
.	.	TRBJ2-7	TRBV6-5	TGTGCCAGCAGAAAAGGCAGGGGCTACGAGCAGTACTTC	CASRKGRGYEQYF
once	.	TRBJ1-2	TRBV7-2	TGTGCCAGCAGCTCGGAATATGGCTACACCTTC	CASSSEYGYTF
.	.	TRBJ2-2	TRBV7-6	TGTGCCAGCCGGACAGCGAACACCGGGGAGCTGTTTTTT	CASRTANTGELFF
.	TRBD1	TRBJ1-5	TRBV4-1	TGCGCCAGCAGCTCTCCGGGACAGGGAACGCCCCAGCATTTT	CASSSPGQGTPQHF
few	.	TRBJ2-3	TRBV3-1	TGTGCCAGCAGCCAGACGTCAGATGCGCAGTATTTT	CASSQTSDAQYF
.	.	TRBJ2-7	TRBV7-8	TGTGCCAGCAGCTTAGCAAGGCAGTCGTACGAGCAGTACTTC	CASSLARQSYEQYF
many	TRBD2	TRBJ2-1	TRBV28	TGTGCCAGCAGTTTATGGGGACTAGCGAATGAGCAGTTCTTC	CASSLWGLANEQFF
.	.	TRBJ2-3	TRBV4-2	TGTGCCAGCAGCCAAGAGGAGCTTACCGGGAGTGGCGCAGATACGCAGTATTTT	CASSQEELTGSGADTQYF
.	.	TRBJ1-4	TRBV12-3/TRBV12-4	TGTGCCAGCAGTTTACGATTTTCGAGGAGTGCAACTAATGAAAAACTGTTTTTT	CASSLRFSRSATNEKLFF
few	TRBD1	TRBJ1-1	TRBV5-1	TGCGCCAGCAGACCTAATCAGGACAGGGGGCTTTTTGAAGCTTTCTTT	CASRPNQDRGLFEAFF
few	TRBD1	TRBJ2-7	TRBV7-8	TGTGCCAGCAGCTGGGGAACAGGGGGCCCTTTCGAGCAGTACTTC	CASSWGTGGPFEQYF
few	TRBD1	TRBJ2-5	TRBV5-4	TGTGCCAGCAGGCCCGGGACAGAAGAGACCCAGTACTTC	CASRPGTEETQYF
once	.	TRBJ1-5	TRBV24-1	TGTGCCACCAGTCCGGACGGTAGCAATCAGCCCCAGCATTTT	CATSPDGSNQPQHF
.	.	TRBJ2-7	TRBV6-6	TGTGCCAGCAGCGATCCCACCTACGAGCAGTACTTC	CASSDPTYEQYF
many	.	TRBJ2-1	TRBV20-1	TGCAGTGCTAGAGAACAGGGCCATGAGCAGTTCTTC	CSAREQGHEQFF
many	.	TRBJ2-7	TRBV6-5	TGTGCCAGCAGTTACTCGCCACAAGGCCTCCCGGGCGAGCAGTACTTC	CASSYSPQGLPGEQYF
few	TRBD1	TRBJ2-7	TRBV9	TGTGCCAGCAGCCCGACCGGGACAGGGTTGGACGAGCAGTACTTC	CASSPTGTGLDEQYF
few	.	TRBJ1-4	TRBV9	TGTGCCAGCAGCGTAGTACAGGGTGAAAAACTGTTTTTT	CASSVVQGEKLFF